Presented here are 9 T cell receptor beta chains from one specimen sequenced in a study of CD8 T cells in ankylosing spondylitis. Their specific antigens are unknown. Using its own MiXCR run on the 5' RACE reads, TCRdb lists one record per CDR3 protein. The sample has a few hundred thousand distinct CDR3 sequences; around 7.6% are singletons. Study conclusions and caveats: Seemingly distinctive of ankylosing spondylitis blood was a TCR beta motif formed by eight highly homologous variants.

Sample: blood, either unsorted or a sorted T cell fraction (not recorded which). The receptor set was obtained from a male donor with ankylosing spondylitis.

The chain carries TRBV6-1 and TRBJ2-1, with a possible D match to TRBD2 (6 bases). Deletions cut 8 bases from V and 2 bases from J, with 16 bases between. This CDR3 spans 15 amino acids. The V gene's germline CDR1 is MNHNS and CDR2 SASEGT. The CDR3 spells CASGLPGGPYNEQFF. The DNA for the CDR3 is TGTGCCAGCGGCCTCCCCGGGGGACCCTACAATGAGCAGTTCTTC.

The CDR3 is CASSGGTGDTGELFF. CDR3 in DNA: TGTGCCAGCAGCGGGGGGACAGGGGATACCGGGGAGCTGTTTTTT. This chain links TRBV11-2 with TRBJ2-2; 10 bases line up with TRBD1. The CDR3 is made up of 15 amino acids. J was trimmed by 5 bases and V by 5 bases; bases with no gene match: 5. CDR1 SGHAT and CDR2 FQNNGV come from the germline V gene.

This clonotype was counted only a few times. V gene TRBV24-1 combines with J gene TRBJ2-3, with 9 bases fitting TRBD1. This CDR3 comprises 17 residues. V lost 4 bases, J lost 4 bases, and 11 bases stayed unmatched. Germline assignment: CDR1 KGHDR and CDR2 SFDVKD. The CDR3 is CATSDYNDRGIADTQYF. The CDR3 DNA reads TGTGCCACCAGTGACTATAACGACAGGGGGATTGCAGATACGCAGTATTTT.

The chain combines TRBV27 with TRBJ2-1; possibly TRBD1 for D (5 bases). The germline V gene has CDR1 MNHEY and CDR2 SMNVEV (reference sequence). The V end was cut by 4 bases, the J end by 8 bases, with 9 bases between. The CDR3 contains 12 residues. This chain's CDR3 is CASSSQGDEQFF. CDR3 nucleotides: TGTGCCAGCAGTTCCCAAGGGGATGAGCAGTTCTTC.

CDR3 sequence reads: CASSGTSGVGTDTQYF. In DNA form, the CDR3 reads TGTGCCAGCAGTGGGACTAGCGGGGTTGGCACAGATACGCAGTATTTT. The rearrangement joins TRBV6-1 to TRBJ2-3; 12 bases line up with TRBD2. This CDR3 has 16 residues. The junction had 3 bases not matched to a gene; V was cut back by 4 bases and J by 1 base. Looked up from germline, CDR1 is MNHNS and CDR2 is SASEGT.

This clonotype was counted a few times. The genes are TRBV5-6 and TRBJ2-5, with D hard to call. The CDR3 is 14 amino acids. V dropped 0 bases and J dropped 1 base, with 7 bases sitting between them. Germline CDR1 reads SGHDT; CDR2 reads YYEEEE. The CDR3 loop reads CASSLGRPQETQYF. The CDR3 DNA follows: TGTGCCAGCAGCTTGGGACGGCCCCAAGAGACCCAGTACTTC.

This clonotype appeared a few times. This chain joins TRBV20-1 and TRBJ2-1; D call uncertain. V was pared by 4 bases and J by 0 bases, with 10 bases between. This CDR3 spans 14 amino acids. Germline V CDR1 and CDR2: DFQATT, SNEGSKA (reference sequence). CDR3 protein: CSANPGVSYNEQFF. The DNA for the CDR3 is TGCAGTGCTAATCCGGGTGTCTCCTACAATGAGCAGTTCTTC.

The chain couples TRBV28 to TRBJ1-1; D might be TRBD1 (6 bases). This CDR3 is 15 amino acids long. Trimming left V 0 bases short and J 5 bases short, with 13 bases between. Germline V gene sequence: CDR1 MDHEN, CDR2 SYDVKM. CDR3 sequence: CASSLWGDTMTEAFF. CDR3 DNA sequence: TGTGCCAGCAGTTTATGGGGGGACACCATGACTGAAGCTTTCTTT.

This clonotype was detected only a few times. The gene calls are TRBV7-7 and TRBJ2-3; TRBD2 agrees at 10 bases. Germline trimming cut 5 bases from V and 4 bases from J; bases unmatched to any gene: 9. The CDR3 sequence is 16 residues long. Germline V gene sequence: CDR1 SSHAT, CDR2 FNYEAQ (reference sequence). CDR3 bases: TGTGCCAGCAGCCCTGAACCTAGCGGGAGTTCAGATACGCAGTATTTT. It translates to CASSPEPSGSSDTQYF.